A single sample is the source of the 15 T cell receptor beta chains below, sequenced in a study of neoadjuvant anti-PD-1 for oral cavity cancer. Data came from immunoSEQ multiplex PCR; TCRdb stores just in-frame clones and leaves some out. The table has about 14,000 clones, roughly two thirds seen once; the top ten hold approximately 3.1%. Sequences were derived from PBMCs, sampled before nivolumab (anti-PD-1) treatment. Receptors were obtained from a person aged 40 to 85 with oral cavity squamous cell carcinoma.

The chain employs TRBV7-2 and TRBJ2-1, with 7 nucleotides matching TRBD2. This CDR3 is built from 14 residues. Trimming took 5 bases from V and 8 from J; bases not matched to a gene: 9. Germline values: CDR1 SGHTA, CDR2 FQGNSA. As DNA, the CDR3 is TGTGCCAGCAGCGCTACCGGGACTAACGATGAGCAGTTCTTC. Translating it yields CASSATGTNDEQFF.

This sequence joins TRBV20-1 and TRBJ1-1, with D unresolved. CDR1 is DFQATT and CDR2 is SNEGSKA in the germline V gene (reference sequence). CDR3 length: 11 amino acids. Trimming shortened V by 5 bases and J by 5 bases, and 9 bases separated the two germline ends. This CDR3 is CSADWGTEAFF. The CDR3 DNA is TGCAGTGCTGATTGGGGAACTGAAGCTTTCTTT.

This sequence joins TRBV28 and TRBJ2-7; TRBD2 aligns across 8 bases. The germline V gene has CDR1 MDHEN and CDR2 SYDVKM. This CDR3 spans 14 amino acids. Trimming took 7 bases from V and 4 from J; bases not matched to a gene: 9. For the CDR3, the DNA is TGTGCCAGCACCGCGGGGGGACAAGTGTACGAGCAGTACTTC. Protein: CASTAGGQVYEQYF.

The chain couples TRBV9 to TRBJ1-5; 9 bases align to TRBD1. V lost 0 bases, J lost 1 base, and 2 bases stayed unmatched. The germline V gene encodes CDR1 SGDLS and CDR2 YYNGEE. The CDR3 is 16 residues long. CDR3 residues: CASSVDGTGSNQPQHF. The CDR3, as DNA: TGTGCCAGCAGCGTAGACGGGACAGGGAGCAATCAGCCCCAGCATTTT.

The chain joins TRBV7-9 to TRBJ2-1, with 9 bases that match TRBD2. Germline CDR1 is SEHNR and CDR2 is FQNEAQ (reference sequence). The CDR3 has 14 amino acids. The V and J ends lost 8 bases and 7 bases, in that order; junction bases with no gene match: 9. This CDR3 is CASVAGAKGNEQFF. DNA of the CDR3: TGTGCCAGCGTAGCGGGAGCCAAGGGGAATGAGCAGTTCTTC.

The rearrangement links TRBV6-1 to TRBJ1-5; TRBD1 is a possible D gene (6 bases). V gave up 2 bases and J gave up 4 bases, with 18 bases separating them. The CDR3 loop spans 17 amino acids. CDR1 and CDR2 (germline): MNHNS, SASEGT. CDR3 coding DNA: TGTGCCAGCAGTGAATCGCTTCAGGGGCGACTAAATCAGCCCCAGCATTTT. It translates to CASSESLQGRLNQPQHF.

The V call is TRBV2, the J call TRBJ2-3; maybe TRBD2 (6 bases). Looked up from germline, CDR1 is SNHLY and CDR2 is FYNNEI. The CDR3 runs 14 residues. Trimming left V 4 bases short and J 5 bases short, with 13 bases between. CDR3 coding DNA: TGTGCCAGCAGTGGTTCACTAGCAAGAGATACGCAGTATTTT. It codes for CASSGSLARDTQYF.

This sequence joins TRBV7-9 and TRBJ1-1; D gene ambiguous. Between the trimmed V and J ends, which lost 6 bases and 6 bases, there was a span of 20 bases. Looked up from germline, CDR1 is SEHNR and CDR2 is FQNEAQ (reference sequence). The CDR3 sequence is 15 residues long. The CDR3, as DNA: TGTGCCAGCAGTCATCAAGGGCCCGATAGTTCTGAAGCTTTCTTT. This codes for CASSHQGPDSSEAFF.

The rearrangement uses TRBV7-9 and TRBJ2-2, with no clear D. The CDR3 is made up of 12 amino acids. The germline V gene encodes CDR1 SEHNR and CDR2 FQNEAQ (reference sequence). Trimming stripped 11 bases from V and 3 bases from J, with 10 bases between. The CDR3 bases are TGTGCCCAAGGAAAGGACACCGGGGAGCTGTTTTTT. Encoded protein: CAQGKDTGELFF.

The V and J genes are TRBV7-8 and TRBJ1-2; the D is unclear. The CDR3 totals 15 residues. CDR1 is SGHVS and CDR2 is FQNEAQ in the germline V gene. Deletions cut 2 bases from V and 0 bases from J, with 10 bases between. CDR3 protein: CASSLMSTSNYGYTF. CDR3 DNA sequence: TGTGCCAGCAGCTTAATGTCAACCTCTAACTATGGCTACACCTTC.

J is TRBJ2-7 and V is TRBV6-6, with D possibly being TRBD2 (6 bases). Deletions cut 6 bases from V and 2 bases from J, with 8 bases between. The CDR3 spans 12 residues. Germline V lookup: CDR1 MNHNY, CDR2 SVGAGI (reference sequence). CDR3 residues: CASSGSPYEQYF. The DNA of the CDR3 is TGTGCCAGCAGCGGGAGCCCCTACGAGCAGTACTTC.

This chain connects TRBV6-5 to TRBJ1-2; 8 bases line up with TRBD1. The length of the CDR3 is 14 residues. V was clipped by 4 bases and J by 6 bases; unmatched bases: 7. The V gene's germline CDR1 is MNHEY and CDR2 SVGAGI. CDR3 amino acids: CASSSRTGGDGYTF. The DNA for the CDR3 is TGTGCCAGCAGTTCCCGAACAGGGGGAGATGGCTACACCTTC.

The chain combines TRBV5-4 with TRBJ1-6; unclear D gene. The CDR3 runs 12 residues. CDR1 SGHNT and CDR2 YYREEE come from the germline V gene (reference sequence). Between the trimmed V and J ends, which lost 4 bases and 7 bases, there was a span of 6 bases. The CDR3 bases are TGTGCCAGCAGCACCCTAAATTCACCCCTCCACTTT. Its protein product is CASSTLNSPLHF.

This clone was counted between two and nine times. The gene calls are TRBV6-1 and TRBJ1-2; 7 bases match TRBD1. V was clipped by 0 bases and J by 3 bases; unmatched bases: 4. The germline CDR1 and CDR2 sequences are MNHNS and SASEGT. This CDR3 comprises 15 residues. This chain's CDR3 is CASSEATGNDYGYTF. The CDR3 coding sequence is TGTGCCAGCAGTGAAGCGACAGGGAACGACTATGGCTACACCTTC.

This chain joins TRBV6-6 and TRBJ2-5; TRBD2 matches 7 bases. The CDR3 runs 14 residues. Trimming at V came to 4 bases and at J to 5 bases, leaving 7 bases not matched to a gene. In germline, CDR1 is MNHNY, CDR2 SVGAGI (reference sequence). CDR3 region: CASSLTSALETQYF. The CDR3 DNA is TGTGCCAGCAGTTTAACTAGCGCCCTGGAGACCCAGTACTTC.